One sample yielded the 29 T cell receptor beta chains listed below, sequenced in a study of blood T cell repertoires in COVID-19. Profiling relied on immunoSEQ multiplex PCR, and the TCRdb table lists in-frame clones only, not all of them. The sample carries about 210,000 clones, about four fifths recorded once. Sequencing input: peripheral blood. Receptors originate from a woman in her thirties or forties with acute or convalescent COVID-19.

The rearrangement links TRBV5-4 to TRBJ2-5; 10 nucleotides match TRBD2. This CDR3 contains 15 residues. Looked up from germline, CDR1 is SGHNT and CDR2 is YYREEE (reference sequence). After removal of 3 bases from V and 5 bases from J, the junction contained 7 bases not matched to a gene. The CDR3 region is CASSSPRTSGETQYF. CDR3 DNA: TGTGCCAGCAGCTCCCCTCGGACTAGCGGCGAGACCCAGTACTTC.

J is TRBJ2-3 and V is TRBV2, with D maybe TRBD1 (5 bases). The CDR3 is made up of 20 amino acids. Germline V gene data show CDR1 as SNHLY and CDR2 as FYNNEI. Trimming cost V 0 bases and J 0 bases, with 22 bases left between them. The CDR3 bases are TGTGCCAGCAGTGAAGCCAGCCGACGCAGGGCCCCTACTAGCACAGATACGCAGTATTTT. Residues: CASSEASRRRAPTSTDTQYF.

V usage is TRBV6-2 or TRBV6-3 and J usage is TRBJ2-2, with TRBD2 matching over 8 bases. Germline CDR1 MNHEY, CDR2 SVGEGT. The CDR3 consists of 18 residues. The trim removed 0 bases at V and 2 bases at J, leaving 8 bases unmatched. The CDR3 DNA reads as TGTGCCAGCAGTTACTCGCCCGGGGGGGGCTTAAACACCGGGGAGCTGTTTTTT. This translates into CASSYSPGGGLNTGELFF.

V gene TRBV30 combines with J gene TRBJ1-2; weak D call: TRBD1 (5 bases). The germline V gene encodes CDR1 GTSNPN and CDR2 SVGIG (reference sequence). V lost 2 bases, J lost 7 bases, and 14 bases lay in between. This CDR3 has 13 residues. For the CDR3, the DNA is TGTGCCTGGAGTATTGGGCCCCAGGGTGGCTACACCTTC. It is translated as CAWSIGPQGGYTF.

The gene calls are TRBV7-6 and TRBJ1-2; possible D gene TRBD1, 5 bases. V was clipped by 8 bases and J by 6 bases, with 22 bases between them. Per the germline V gene, CDR1 is SGHVS and CDR2 is FNYEAQ. This CDR3 spans 15 amino acids. In DNA form, the CDR3 reads TGTGCCAGCGGGCAGGCCAGGGTTCCCAGGGATGGCTACACCTTC. This gives the protein CASGQARVPRDGYTF.

This clone has only one observation. The rearrangement links TRBV7-3 to TRBJ2-4; 7 bases line up with TRBD1. CDR1 is SGHTA, CDR2 FQGTGA, per germline. The CDR3 is 17 residues long. The V gene end was trimmed by 5 bases and the J gene end by 0 bases; junction bases not matched to a gene: 10. The CDR3 nucleotides are TGTGCCAGCAGCCCCACGGGACAGAAACTAGCCAAAAACATTCAGTACTTC. Its translation is CASSPTGQKLAKNIQYF.

The chain has TRBV30 and TRBJ2-2; D ambiguous. The CDR3 sequence is 12 residues long. CDR1 and CDR2 from the germline V gene are GTSNPN and SVGIG (reference sequence). V was trimmed by 3 bases and J by 5 bases, leaving 7 bases between them. The CDR3 sequence is CAWSPLTGELFF. In nucleotides, the CDR3 is TGTGCCTGGAGCCCCCTTACCGGGGAGCTGTTTTTT.

Note on this clone: The junction does not match germline at one end; this may be a read error. The chain employs TRBV7-9 and TRBJ1-2; 12 nucleotides line up with TRBD1. Germline-derived CDR1 and CDR2 are SEHNR and FQNEAQ (reference sequence). This CDR3 has 15 amino acids. The CDR3 reads CASSFGTGGFYPESF. The CDR3 bases are TGTGCCAGCAGCTTCGGGACAGGGGGCTTTTACCCGGAATCCTTC.

The rearrangement joins TRBV2 to TRBJ1-1; no definite D call. The CDR3 extends over 15 amino acids. V lost 1 base, J lost 0 bases, and 9 bases lay in between. Germline loops: CDR1 SNHLY, CDR2 FYNNEI. CDR3 in amino acids: CASSEEGGMNTEAFF. The CDR3, as DNA: TGTGCCAGCAGTGAAGAGGGAGGGATGAACACTGAAGCTTTCTTT.

The V and J genes are TRBV19 and TRBJ2-7; TRBD2 matches at 10 bases. The CDR3 has 16 amino acids. Germline V lookup: CDR1 LNHDA, CDR2 SQIVND (reference sequence). The trim removed 6 bases at V and 5 bases at J, leaving 13 bases unmatched. The DNA for the CDR3 is TGTGCCAGTAGCCGAGGGCTAGCGGGAGATGTACACGAGCAGTACTTC. It encodes CASSRGLAGDVHEQYF.

V usage is TRBV10-1 and J usage is TRBJ2-4; D is possibly TRBD2 (5 bases). CDR1 and CDR2 from the germline V gene are WNHNN and SYGVQD (reference sequence). Trimming removed 4 bases at V and 11 bases at J, with 21 bases between. The CDR3 totals 15 residues. The CDR3 sequence: CASSARPTRGLLQYF. In DNA, the CDR3 is TGCGCCAGCAGTGCTCGCCCCACACGGGGTCTCCTTCAGTACTTC.

CDR3 residues: CASSLQVGAAVDTQYF. CDR3 in DNA: TGTGCCAGCAGCCTCCAGGTTGGGGCCGCCGTCGATACGCAGTATTTT. This chain links TRBV9 with TRBJ2-3; TRBD1 might be the D (5 bases). V shed 4 bases and J shed 6 bases, with 21 bases lying between them. The length of the CDR3 is 16 residues. Germline V lookup: CDR1 SGDLS, CDR2 YYNGEE.

The genes are TRBV10-2 and TRBJ2-1, with 8 bases matching TRBD2. CDR1 WSHSY and CDR2 SAAADI come from the germline V gene. J gave up 4 bases and V 6 bases, and 2 bases lay outside the gene matches. This CDR3 has 13 amino acids. DNA for the CDR3: TGCGCCAGCAGGGAGCGGGGGTACAATGAGCAGTTCTTC. Its protein product is CASRERGYNEQFF.

This chain connects TRBV27 to TRBJ1-2; possibly TRBD1 for D (6 bases). V was trimmed by 0 bases and J by 0 bases, leaving 11 bases between them. Germline V gene lookup returns CDR1 MNHEY and CDR2 SMNVEV (reference sequence). The CDR3 length is 16 residues. In DNA, the CDR3 is TGTGCCAGCAGTTTATCTCTCAGGGGTGCTAACTATGGCTACACCTTC. Encoded protein: CASSLSLRGANYGYTF.

The chain employs TRBV11-2 and TRBJ1-4, with no clear D. The CDR3 is 14 amino acids. V lost 4 bases and J 0 bases, leaving 6 bases between the germline ends. The germline V gene has CDR1 SGHAT and CDR2 FQNNGV. The CDR3 is CASSSGATNEKLFF. The CDR3 DNA reads as TGTGCCAGCAGCTCCGGGGCAACTAATGAAAAACTGTTTTTT.

The chain carries TRBV9 and TRBJ1-1; D is undetermined. V lost 4 bases to trimming and J lost 0 bases, with 10 bases between them. The CDR3 is 14 amino acids. The germline CDR1 and CDR2 sequences are SGDLS and YYNGEE. The CDR3 loop reads CASSFGVMNTEAFF. The CDR3 nucleotides are TGTGCCAGCAGCTTCGGGGTCATGAACACTGAAGCTTTCTTT.

The chain carries TRBV11-2 and TRBJ1-1; maybe TRBD1 (6 bases). The length of the CDR3 is 16 residues. Germline assignment: CDR1 SGHAT and CDR2 FQNNGV. Trimming removed 5 bases at V and 5 bases at J, with 21 bases between. The CDR3, as DNA: TGTGCCAGCAGCCCCAGAGGTCCGGGGGGCCCGACTGAAGCTTTCTTT. Translation: CASSPRGPGGPTEAFF.

The gene calls are TRBV19 and TRBJ1-5; D might be TRBD1 (5 bases). The germline V gene encodes CDR1 LNHDA and CDR2 SQIVND (reference sequence). The CDR3 extends over 17 amino acids. V gave up 3 bases and J gave up 0 bases, with 15 bases separating them. The CDR3: CASSILSTDVSNQPQHF. In DNA form, the CDR3 reads TGTGCCAGTAGTATTCTGTCGACAGACGTTAGCAATCAGCCCCAGCATTTT.

J is TRBJ1-5 and V is TRBV27; D not resolved. Germline loops: CDR1 MNHEY, CDR2 SMNVEV (reference sequence). This CDR3 has 18 residues. V lost 6 bases and J 4 bases, leaving 25 bases between the germline ends. CDR3 coding DNA: TGTGCCAGCAGCCCCCTTTTATCGGAGGGCCTACGGAATCAGCCCCAGCATTTT. Its translation is CASSPLLSEGLRNQPQHF.

The V and J genes are TRBV3-1 (or the pseudogene TRBV3-2) and TRBJ2-5; weak D call: TRBD2 (7 bases). V was clipped by 4 bases and J by 3 bases, with 18 bases between them. The CDR3 is 16 residues long. The germline V gene has CDR1 LGHDT and CDR2 YNNKEL (reference sequence). The CDR3, as DNA: TGTGCCAGCAGCCGAGTCCGAAGGGGGGGCGAAGAGACCCAGTACTTC. Amino acids: CASSRVRRGGEETQYF.

This clone has just a few counts. The chain joins TRBV6-5 to TRBJ1-2; D unclear. Germline V lookup: CDR1 MNHEY, CDR2 SVGAGI. The CDR3 totals 11 residues. Between the trimmed V and J ends, which lost 8 bases and 3 bases, there was a span of 7 bases. This CDR3 reads CASGSDYGYTF. CDR3 DNA: TGTGCCAGCGGTAGTGACTATGGCTACACCTTC.

The chain uses TRBV13 and TRBJ1-5; D remains unclear. Trimming stripped 2 bases from V and 6 bases from J, with 8 bases between. The CDR3 totals 13 residues. The germline CDR1 and CDR2 sequences are PRHDT and FYEKMQ (reference sequence). The CDR3 reads CASSLKHGQPQHF. Written as DNA, the CDR3 is TGTGCCAGCAGCTTAAAGCATGGTCAGCCCCAGCATTTT.

The chain employs TRBV4-3 and TRBJ2-1; perhaps TRBD1 as D (5 bases). Germline V CDR1 and CDR2: LGHNA, YSLEER. CDR3 length: 13 amino acids. The V and J ends lost 4 bases and 2 bases respectively, with 6 bases between them. For the CDR3, the DNA is TGCGCCAGCAGCCCGACAGCCTACAATGAGCAGTTCTTC. Its protein is CASSPTAYNEQFF.

This clone was observed a few times. This rearrangement joins TRBV18 to TRBJ1-1; 8 nucleotides agree with TRBD1. CDR1 and CDR2 (germline): KGHSH, LQKENI. V was clipped by 3 bases and J by 6 bases; unmatched bases: 6. There are 14 residues in the CDR3. The CDR3 DNA follows: TGTGCCAGCTCACCTACCCGGGACAGGCCTGAAGCTTTCTTT. This translates into CASSPTRDRPEAFF.

This sequence joins TRBV29-1 and TRBJ1-4; D is perhaps TRBD1 (6 bases). Trimming stripped 7 bases from V and 7 bases from J, with 16 bases between. The CDR3 consists of 13 residues. Per germline, CDR1 SQVTM and CDR2 ANQGSEA. The CDR3, as DNA: TGCAGCGCCTCGGAAGGGGGTGGTGAAAAACTGTTTTTT. It yields the protein CSASEGGGEKLFF.

This chain uses TRBV18 with TRBJ1-4; TRBD1 might be the D (5 bases). Trimming left V 4 bases short and J 7 bases short, with 22 bases between. The CDR3 has 17 residues. Germline V CDR1 and CDR2: KGHSH, LQKENI. The CDR3: CASSLSRYLGESEKLFF. CDR3 sequence (DNA): TGTGCCAGCTCACTCTCACGTTACCTAGGGGAAAGTGAAAAACTGTTTTTT.

V and J are TRBV12-5 and TRBJ2-1, with a weak D call TRBD1 (5 bases). The CDR3 is 16 residues long. V lost 0 bases and J lost 2, with 11 bases in between. Germline V gene lookup returns CDR1 LGHNT and CDR2 FRNRAP. This CDR3 is CASGLVRPGTYNEQFF. In nucleotides, the CDR3 is TGTGCTAGTGGTTTGGTACGACCAGGGACCTACAATGAGCAGTTCTTC.

This clone appeared a few times. The CDR3 DNA follows: TGTGCCAGCAGTGACCCCGTTACAGGGTTTTCGGAAGCTTTCTTT. Amino acid sequence: CASSDPVTGFSEAFF. The rearrangement links TRBV25-1 to TRBJ1-1; perhaps TRBD1 as D (6 bases). Germline CDR1 is MGHDK and CDR2 is SYGVNS. The germline V and J ends were trimmed by 3 bases and 8 bases, with 19 bases remaining between them. The length of the CDR3 is 15 residues.

This clone came up a few times. V gene TRBV19 combines with J gene TRBJ1-1; a possible D gene is TRBD1 (5 bases). V was cut by 5 bases and J by 1 base, with 14 bases left in between. The length of the CDR3 is 15 residues. From germline, CDR1 is LNHDA and CDR2 SQIVND (reference sequence). The CDR3 DNA reads as TGTGCCAGTAGTCGGGGGAGGGTTGAGAACACTGAAGCTTTCTTT. Translated, it gives CASSRGRVENTEAFF.